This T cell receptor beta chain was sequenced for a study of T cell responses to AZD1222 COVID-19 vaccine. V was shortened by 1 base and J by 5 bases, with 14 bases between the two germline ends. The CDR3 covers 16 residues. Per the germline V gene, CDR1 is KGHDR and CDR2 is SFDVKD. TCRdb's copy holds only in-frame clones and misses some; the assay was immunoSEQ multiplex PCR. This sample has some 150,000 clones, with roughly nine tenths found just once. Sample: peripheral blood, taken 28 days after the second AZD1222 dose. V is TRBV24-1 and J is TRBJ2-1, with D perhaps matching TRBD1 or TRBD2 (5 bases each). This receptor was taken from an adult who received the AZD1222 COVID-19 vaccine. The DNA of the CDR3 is TGTGCCACCAGTGATTTCCAGGGTGAGGGGAACAATGAGCAGTTCTTC. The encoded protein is CATSDFQGEGNNEQFF.